This T cell receptor beta chain appears in the sequencing data of a study of T cells in Graves' hyperthyroidism and ophthalmopathy. V lost 4 bases, J lost 0 bases, and 10 bases lay in between. CDR1 LGHDT and CDR2 YNNKEL come from the germline V gene (reference sequence). The CDR3 is made up of 15 amino acids. The investigators amplified TCR beta CDR3 regions from RNA transcripts. The TCR CDR3 was amplified in a first-round RT-PCR using the HTBI primer set. Each CDR3 protein is one row after TCRdb ran MiXCR on the multiplex PCR reads. The sample lists about 500,000 distinct CDR3 sequences, under 15% occurring once. This clonotype was observed at least ten times.

This TCR came from a woman between 18 and 29 years old with Graves' hyperthyroidism. Sequencing was done on a sample of blood. This chain uses TRBV3-1 with TRBJ1-3, with D maybe TRBD1 (5 bases). CDR3: CASSPDRDSGNTIYF. The DNA for the CDR3 is TGTGCCAGCAGCCCCGACAGAGACTCTGGAAACACCATATATTTT.